Here is one T cell receptor beta chain with its context. This record belongs to a study of blood T cell repertoires in COVID-19. Study overall: From T cells, B-cell-depleted T cells, or PBMCs came the material, which was cDNA or gDNA.

This CDR3 spans 14 amino acids. Trimming took off 3 bases at V and 0 bases at J, with 8 bases between the two ends. Per germline, CDR1 SEHNR and CDR2 FQNEAQ (reference sequence). TCRdb's copy holds only in-frame clones and misses some; the assay was immunoSEQ multiplex PCR. The sample lists fewer than 300,000 clones; about 80% were seen once. Sequenced input: peripheral blood. V is TRBV7-9 and J is TRBJ1-2; no reliable D call. The sequence was collected from an elderly woman with acute or convalescent COVID-19. CDR3 region: CASSLGGANYGYTF. CDR3 nucleotide sequence: TGTGCCAGCAGCTTGGGTGGAGCTAACTATGGCTACACCTTC.